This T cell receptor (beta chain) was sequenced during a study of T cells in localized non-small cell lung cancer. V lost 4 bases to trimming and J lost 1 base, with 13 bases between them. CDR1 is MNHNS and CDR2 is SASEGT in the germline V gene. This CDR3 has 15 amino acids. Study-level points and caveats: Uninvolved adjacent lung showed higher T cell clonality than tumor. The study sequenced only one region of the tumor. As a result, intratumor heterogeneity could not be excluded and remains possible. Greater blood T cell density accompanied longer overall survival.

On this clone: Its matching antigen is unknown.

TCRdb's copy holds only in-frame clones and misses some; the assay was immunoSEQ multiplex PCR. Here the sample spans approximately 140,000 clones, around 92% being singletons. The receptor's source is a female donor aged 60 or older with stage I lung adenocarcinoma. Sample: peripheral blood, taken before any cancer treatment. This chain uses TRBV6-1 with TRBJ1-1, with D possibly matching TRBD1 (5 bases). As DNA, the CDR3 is TGTGCCAGCAGTGGATACCTGGGGGGGAACACTGAAGCTTTCTTT. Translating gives CASSGYLGGNTEAFF.